This T cell receptor beta chain was sequenced for a study of blood T cell repertoires in COVID-19. Whole-study context: Acute and convalescent COVID-19 samples came from the United States, Italy and Spain. In each case, the material was cDNA or gDNA derived from T cells, B-cell-depleted T cells, or PBMCs.

The V gene's germline CDR1 is SGHRS and CDR2 YFSETQ. V trimming: 0 bases; J trimming: 3 bases; junction bases outside the gene matches: 8. This CDR3 region has 17 residues. Per the original data handling: From reference gene primer amplification, estimates of nucleated cell counts were derived. Assay used: immunoSEQ multiplex PCR; TCRdb lists only in-frame clones, some missing. V, J and clone size reflect that table, while D and trimming were determined from the DNA. The sample lists under 4,500 clones, around 80% seen once, with 21% in the top ten. This receptor was obtained from a human donor in a cohort sampled during active COVID-19. The source material was peripheral blood. The chain couples TRBV5-1 to TRBJ2-3; TRBD2 matches at 9 bases. The CDR3 DNA reads TGCGCCAGCAGCTTGGATGCGGGACTAGCCATAACAGATACGCAGTATTTT. Protein sequence: CASSLDAGLAITDTQYF.